Here is one TCR beta chain with its context. This sample is part of a study of blood T cell repertoires in COVID-19. Only in-frame clones appear in the TCRdb table, and some are missing; sequencing was by immunoSEQ multiplex PCR. The sample has about 300,000 clones, roughly nine tenths seen once. All enrollees were roughly 18 to 100 years old and from approximately 25 US areas. Self-reported history from a screening survey and questionnaire set each donor's cohort. The sample was PBMCs or T cells enriched from blood (not recorded which). This clonotype originated in a man in his 60s who had recovered from COVID-19.

As DNA, the CDR3 is TGTGCCAGCAGTTATCAGGGCAATGGGATCTATGGCTACACCTTC. As protein: CASSYQGNGIYGYTF. This chain links TRBV6-5 with TRBJ1-2; TRBD1 is a possible D gene (5 bases). V was shortened by 3 bases and J by 4 bases, with 15 bases between the two germline ends. The CDR3 contains 15 residues. Per the germline V gene, CDR1 is MNHEY and CDR2 is SVGAGI.